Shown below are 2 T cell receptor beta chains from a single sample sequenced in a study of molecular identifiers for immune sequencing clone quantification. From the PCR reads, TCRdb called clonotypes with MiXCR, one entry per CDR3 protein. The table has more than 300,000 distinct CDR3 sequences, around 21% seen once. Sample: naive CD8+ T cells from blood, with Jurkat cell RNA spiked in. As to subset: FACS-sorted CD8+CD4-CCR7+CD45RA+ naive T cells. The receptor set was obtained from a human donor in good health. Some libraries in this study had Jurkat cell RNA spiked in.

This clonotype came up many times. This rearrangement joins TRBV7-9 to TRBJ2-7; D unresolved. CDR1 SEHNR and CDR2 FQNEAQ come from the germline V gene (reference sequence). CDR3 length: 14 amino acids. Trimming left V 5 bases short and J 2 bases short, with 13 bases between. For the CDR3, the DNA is TGTGCCAGCAGCCTCACAACTCAGGCCTACGAGCAGTACTTC. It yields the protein CASSLTTQAYEQYF.

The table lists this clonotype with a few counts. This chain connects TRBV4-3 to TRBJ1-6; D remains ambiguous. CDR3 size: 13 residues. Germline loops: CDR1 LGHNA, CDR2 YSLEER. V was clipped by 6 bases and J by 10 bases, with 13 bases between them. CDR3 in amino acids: CASSKVGNSPLHF. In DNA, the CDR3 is TGCGCCAGCAGTAAAGTCGGTAACTCACCCCTCCACTTT.